This T cell receptor beta chain was profiled in a study of blood T cell repertoires in COVID-19. Study-wide context: Samples of COVID-19 (acute and convalescent) were obtained from the United States, Italy and Spain. Nucleic acid was either cDNA or gDNA, and it came from T cells, B-cell-depleted T cells, or PBMCs.

TCRdb's table, derived via immunoSEQ multiplex PCR, lists solely in-frame clones and lacks some. The sample holds about 210,000 clones; approximately 80% are singletons and the top ten take 13%. This clone was detected a few times. The CDR3 length is 18 residues. V was clipped by 0 bases and J by 5 bases; unmatched bases: 16. The V gene's germline CDR1 is KGHSH and CDR2 LQKENI. The V and J genes are TRBV18 and TRBJ2-7, with 7 bases fitting TRBD1. Specimen: peripheral blood. This receptor was identified in a human donor in a cohort sampled during active COVID-19. CDR3 protein: CASSPPLGETGKIHEQYF. The CDR3 DNA follows: TGTGCCAGCTCACCACCCCTGGGAGAGACAGGGAAAATACACGAGCAGTACTTC.